This T cell receptor (beta chain) was captured by sequencing in a study of blood T cell repertoires in COVID-19. Original processing notes: Cell counts per sample came from amplifying reference gene primers. Method: immunoSEQ multiplex PCR; TCRdb's copy keeps in-frame clones and lacks some. For V, J and clone size, that table is used; D and trimming come from the DNA. The profile shows over 60,000 clones, more than 70% of them singletons. Germline CDR1 is LGHNA and CDR2 is YSLEER. The CDR3 has 15 amino acids. Trimming removed 0 bases at V and 11 bases at J, with 19 bases between. This chain joins TRBV4-3 and TRBJ1-2, with D maybe TRBD1 (5 bases). The clonotype comes from a woman older than 75 with active or convalescent COVID-19. The sequenced sample consisted of peripheral blood. The CDR3 reads CASSQDWARADAYTF. CDR3 in DNA: TGCGCCAGCAGCCAAGATTGGGCCAGGGCTGATGCTTACACCTTC.